Following are 27 T cell receptor beta chains from one sample sequenced in a study of PD-1 blockade in classical Hodgkin lymphoma. After autologous stem cell transplantation all patients relapsed, and prior brentuximab vedotin exposure differed between cohorts. Repertoires were generated with immunoSEQ multiplex PCR, while TCRdb's copy carries only in-frame clones and drops some. The table lists 65,000 to 95,000 clones, approximately 88% of them singletons. The material was peripheral blood mononuclear cells (PBMCs), obtained at baseline. Source of these receptors: a human donor with classical Hodgkin lymphoma.

The chain uses TRBV18 and TRBJ1-1, with 10 bases matching TRBD1. The CDR3 is 18 amino acids. V shed 0 bases and J 0 bases; nucleotides not matched to a gene: 7. CDR1 KGHSH and CDR2 LQKENI come from the germline V gene. The chain's CDR3 is CASSPPLDRGLVNTEAFF. CDR3 DNA: TGTGCCAGCTCACCACCGCTCGACAGGGGGCTCGTGAACACTGAAGCTTTCTTT.

CDR3 in DNA: TGTGCCAGTAGTAGAAGGGCTACTAGCGAATCCTACAATGAGCAGTTCTTC. It translates to CASSRRATSESYNEQFF. The chain combines TRBV19 with TRBJ2-1, with 7 bases that match TRBD2. The CDR3 has 17 amino acids. The trim removed 4 bases at V and 1 base at J, leaving 10 bases unmatched. Germline values: CDR1 LNHDA, CDR2 SQIVND (reference sequence).

CDR3 bases: TGTGCCAGCAGTACGACCGCTGTACGTTTTGGGGCTTTCTTT. Its protein product is CASSTTAVRFGAFF. The chain couples TRBV27 to TRBJ1-1; D is uncertain. Per the germline V gene, CDR1 is MNHEY and CDR2 is SMNVEV (reference sequence). The CDR3 has 14 residues. Trimming shortened V by 5 bases and J by 11 bases, and 21 bases separated the two germline ends.

This clone was counted once. V is TRBV7-9 and J is TRBJ2-1; D possibly matches TRBD1 or TRBD2 (6 bases each). Germline lookup yields CDR1 SEHNR and CDR2 FQNEAQ (reference sequence). The CDR3 totals 15 residues. Trimming shortened V by 4 bases and J by 2 bases, and 12 bases separated the two germline ends. The CDR3 DNA is TGTGCCAGCAGCTCCAAGGGGGGACCCTACAATGAGCAGTTCTTC. This sequence encodes CASSSKGGPYNEQFF.

Details on this clone: This specimen includes other DNA sequences encoding the same CDR3. This sequence joins TRBV5-1 and TRBJ1-2; 7 positions agree with TRBD1. Germline loops: CDR1 SGHRS, CDR2 YFSETQ. V lost 4 bases and J lost 7; bases outside the gene matches: 7. CDR3 size: 13 residues. CDR3 sequence reads: CASSPDRDGGYTF. CDR3 in DNA: TGCGCCAGCAGCCCCGACAGGGACGGTGGCTACACCTTC.

The chain combines TRBV25-1 with TRBJ2-7, with D unresolved. V was shortened by 5 bases and J by 0 bases, with 5 bases between the two germline ends. This CDR3 is 12 amino acids long. Germline V gene lookup returns CDR1 MGHDK and CDR2 SYGVNS. For the CDR3, the DNA is TGTGCCAGCAGTAGCTACTCCTACGAGCAGTACTTC. Amino acid sequence: CASSSYSYEQYF.

This chain uses TRBV25-1 with TRBJ1-2; D remains ambiguous. The CDR3 is 16 residues long. CDR1 and CDR2 (germline): MGHDK, SYGVNS. V was clipped by 3 bases and J by 0 bases, with 14 bases between them. The CDR3 DNA sequence: TGTGCCAGCAGTGACTTCTCCGGCGAAGCTAACTATGGCTACACCTTC. Its translation: CASSDFSGEANYGYTF.

This chain connects TRBV20-1 to TRBJ1-2; possible D gene TRBD1, 6 bases. Germline values: CDR1 DFQATT, CDR2 SNEGSKA (reference sequence). With 5 bases removed from V and 8 bases from J, the gap between germline ends came to 9 bases. CDR3 size: 10 residues. The DNA of the CDR3 is TGCAGTGCTCGACAGGAGGGCTACACCTTC. Protein: CSARQEGYTF.

The chain recombines TRBV18 with TRBJ1-1; TRBD1 might be the D (6 bases). V lost 1 base to trimming and J lost 1 base, with 16 bases between them. From germline, CDR1 is KGHSH and CDR2 LQKENI. The CDR3 totals 17 residues. CDR3 amino acids: CASSPRQGFMGNTEAFF. CDR3 bases: TGTGCCAGCTCACCACGCCAGGGGTTCATGGGGAACACTGAAGCTTTCTTT.

The chain uses TRBV7-9 and TRBJ1-2; 8 nucleotides line up with TRBD1. This CDR3 contains 12 residues. Germline V lookup: CDR1 SEHNR, CDR2 FQNEAQ (reference sequence). V lost 9 bases to trimming and J lost 6 bases; unmatched junction nucleotides: 6. The CDR3, as DNA: TGTGCCAGTATCAGGGGGCTCGATGGCTACACCTTC. Translation: CASIRGLDGYTF.

The gene calls are TRBV5-8 and TRBJ2-5, with TRBD2 matching over 12 bases. The V and J ends lost 5 bases and 4 bases, in that order; junction bases with no gene match: 0. The CDR3 extends over 13 amino acids. Germline-derived CDR1 and CDR2 are SGHTS and YDEGEE. CDR3 sequence: CASRLAGGETQYF. CDR3 sequence (DNA): TGTGCCAGCAGACTAGCGGGAGGAGAGACCCAGTACTTC.

The chain uses TRBV6-6 and TRBJ2-1, with 9 bases fitting TRBD2. The CDR3 runs 14 residues. The V gene's germline CDR1 is MNHNY and CDR2 SVGAGI (reference sequence). V was clipped by 6 bases and J by 9 bases; unmatched bases: 9. This CDR3 reads CASSLVGTSSEQFF. The CDR3 DNA follows: TGTGCCAGCAGCCTAGTCGGGACTAGCAGTGAGCAGTTCTTC.

The chain links TRBV6-6 to TRBJ2-5, with D possibly TRBD2 on 7 matching bases. Germline CDR1 is MNHNY and CDR2 is SVGAGI (reference sequence). The CDR3 is 14 amino acids. Trimming cost V 2 bases and J 3 bases, with 10 bases left between them. CDR3 loop: CASSYRGDKETQYF. CDR3 DNA: TGTGCCAGCAGTTACCGGGGGGACAAAGAGACCCAGTACTTC.

This chain uses TRBV6-5 with TRBJ2-3, with D uncertain. The V end was cut by 0 bases, the J end by 2 bases, with 9 bases between. Germline CDR1 MNHEY, CDR2 SVGAGI. The CDR3 contains 15 residues. CDR3 sequence reads: CASSYSDGYTDTQYF. For the CDR3, the DNA is TGTGCCAGCAGTTACTCTGACGGCTACACAGATACGCAGTATTTT.

The rearrangement uses TRBV6-5 and TRBJ2-3; D gene ambiguous. CDR3 length: 13 residues. CDR1 is MNHEY and CDR2 is SVGAGI in the germline V gene. V gave up 6 bases and J gave up 1 base, with 8 bases separating them. In nucleotides, the CDR3 is TGTGCCAGCAGCTCCCTAGGCACAGATACGCAGTATTTT. Residues: CASSSLGTDTQYF.

The chain links TRBV28 to TRBJ2-7, with TRBD1 as a possible D gene (7 bases). Germline lookup yields CDR1 MDHEN and CDR2 SYDVKM. This CDR3 has 14 amino acids. V shed 7 bases and J shed 3 bases, with 16 bases lying between them. CDR3 region: CASTAGGQLYEQYF. CDR3 DNA: TGTGCCAGCACCGCCGGGGGACAGCTCTACGAGCAGTACTTC.

The chain employs TRBV5-6 and TRBJ1-1; D possibly corresponds to TRBD1 (5 bases). Trimming removed 0 bases at V and 1 base at J, with 19 bases between. The CDR3 length is 18 residues. The germline V gene encodes CDR1 SGHDT and CDR2 YYEEEE. Here the CDR3 reads CASSLVLQGRTRNTEAFF. The CDR3 nucleotides read TGTGCCAGCAGCTTGGTTCTTCAGGGACGCACGAGGAACACTGAAGCTTTCTTT.

This rearrangement joins TRBV30 to TRBJ2-1; the D call may be TRBD1 or TRBD2 (7 bases each). The CDR3 is made up of 16 amino acids. Germline loops: CDR1 GTSNPN, CDR2 SVGIG (reference sequence). Trimming shortened V by 2 bases and J by 2 bases, and 16 bases separated the two germline ends. The CDR3, as DNA: TGTGCCTGGAGTTTGGGGCAGGGGGGGCCCTACAATGAGCAGTTCTTC. Protein product: CAWSLGQGGPYNEQFF.

V and J are TRBV5-6 and TRBJ2-7; TRBD1 aligns across 7 bases. The CDR3 length is 15 residues. Germline values: CDR1 SGHDT, CDR2 YYEEEE. The V gene end was trimmed by 4 bases and the J gene end by 2 bases; junction bases not matched to a gene: 9. This CDR3 reads CASSLPGQRAYEQYF. Written as DNA, the CDR3 is TGTGCCAGCAGCCTACCGGGACAGAGGGCCTACGAGCAGTACTTC.

The rearrangement links TRBV15 to TRBJ2-1; possibly TRBD2 for D (5 bases). Trimming took off 7 bases at V and 10 bases at J, with 14 bases between the two ends. This CDR3 is built from 12 residues. Germline CDR1 LNHNV, CDR2 YYDKDF (reference sequence). For the CDR3, the DNA is TGTGCCACCAACCGACGGTCGGGGGAGCAGTTCTTC. Protein product: CATNRRSGEQFF.

The chain links TRBV28 to TRBJ2-3, with 7 nucleotides matching TRBD1. The germline CDR1 and CDR2 sequences are MDHEN and SYDVKM. The length of the CDR3 is 11 residues. The V segment lost 8 bases and the J segment 4 bases; nucleotides outside the gene matches: 0. In DNA, the CDR3 is TGTGCCAGCCAGGGGGCAGATACGCAGTATTTT. The encoded protein is CASQGADTQYF.

The chain employs TRBV15 and TRBJ2-7; D unresolved. The V end lost 3 bases, the J end lost 6 bases, and 12 bases lay between the germline ends. Germline assignment: CDR1 LNHNV and CDR2 YYDKDF (reference sequence). The CDR3 spans 13 residues. For the CDR3, the DNA is TGTGCCACCAGCAGTGTCTTGGTGGCCGAGCAGTACTTC. As protein: CATSSVLVAEQYF.

There are many counts of this clone. This chain joins TRBV5-4 and TRBJ1-2; D may be TRBD1 (6 bases). CDR1 is SGHNT and CDR2 is YYREEE in the germline V gene (reference sequence). Trimming shortened V by 2 bases and J by 7 bases, and 9 bases separated the two germline ends. The CDR3 consists of 12 residues. CDR3 sequence (DNA): TGTGCCAGCAGCTTCCAGACAGGTGGCTACACCTTC. Encoded protein: CASSFQTGGYTF.

The chain employs TRBV5-8 and TRBJ1-1, with TRBD1 identical over 7 bases. With V trimmed by 1 base and J by 0 bases, 9 bases remained unmatched. The CDR3 has 17 amino acids. Germline V gene lookup returns CDR1 SGHTS and CDR2 YDEGEE. The CDR3 loop reads CASSLPQGEFMNTEAFF. DNA for the CDR3: TGTGCCAGCAGCTTGCCTCAGGGGGAATTTATGAACACTGAAGCTTTCTTT.

In DNA, the CDR3 is TGTGCCAGCAGTCCCCGGACAGCACGCTACGAGCAGTACTTC. Translating gives CASSPRTARYEQYF. V gene TRBV28 combines with J gene TRBJ2-7, with a possible D match to TRBD1 (6 bases). Trimming took 5 bases from V and 3 from J, leaving 14 bases between them. The CDR3 runs to 14 residues. CDR1 is MDHEN, CDR2 SYDVKM, per germline.

J is TRBJ2-1 and V is TRBV7-6, with D tentatively TRBD2 (5 bases). CDR1 and CDR2 (germline): SGHVS, FNYEAQ. The CDR3 consists of 20 residues. Trimming left V 0 bases short and J 1 base short, with 22 bases between. The CDR3 DNA is TGTGCCAGCAGCTTAGCGTTGGACCGCCCAGAAGCGGATTCCTACAATGAGCAGTTCTTC. Protein sequence: CASSLALDRPEADSYNEQFF.

The rearrangement joins TRBV4-3 to TRBJ2-1, with 7 positions matching TRBD2. This CDR3 spans 15 amino acids. Germline loops: CDR1 LGHNA, CDR2 YSLEER. V lost 1 base to trimming and J lost 2 bases; unmatched junction nucleotides: 2. For the CDR3, the DNA is TGCGCCAGCAGCCAAGTCAGCGGGGCCTACAATGAGCAGTTCTTC. Its translation is CASSQVSGAYNEQFF.